A selection of T cell receptor beta chains follows, all from one sample in a study of blood T cell repertoires in COVID-19. Libraries were prepared by immunoSEQ multiplex PCR; TCRdb keeps only in-frame clonotypes and omits some of them. The data contain some 70,000 clones, about nine tenths of them singletons. Source material: peripheral blood. These receptors originate from a man aged 30-40 years with acute or convalescent COVID-19. CDR3s leave out the opening cysteine and the closing phenylalanine or tryptophan. The D gene is left open where the match is weak.

>TRBV7-9|TRBJ2-1|TRBD2
ASSFIRTSGLSSYNEQF
>TRBV7-7|TRBJ2-3|-
ASSLTSSDTQY
>TRBV29-1|TRBJ2-3|TRBD2
SVARGRADTQY
>TRBV28|TRBJ1-2|-
ASSLSTGRGYT
>TRBV7-8|TRBJ2-7|TRBD1
ASSLTGTYEQY
>TRBV29-1|TRBJ2-7|-
SPIQPSYEQY
>TRBV6-6|TRBJ1-3|TRBD1
ASSRSQGASGNTIY
>TRBV30|TRBJ1-2|TRBD1
AWKSGWTGGYT
>TRBV3-1/TRBV3-2|TRBJ2-7|TRBD2
ASSQDGGRRYEQY
>TRBV4-1|TRBJ2-2|-
ASSQLPSRGELF
>TRBV4-1|TRBJ2-2|-
ASSQVGGKTGELF
>TRBV24-1|TRBJ1-5|-
ATLSGWPQH
>TRBV4-3|TRBJ1-2|TRBD1
ASSQARQGNYGYT
>TRBV6-2/TRBV6-3|TRBJ2-7|TRBD1
ASSSTGDIYEQY
>TRBV7-8|TRBJ2-7|-
ASSSGAGPYEQY
>TRBV30|TRBJ2-7|TRBD2
AWKGLAGAEQY
>TRBV28|TRBJ1-1|TRBD1
ASSTGTGQTEAF
>TRBV27|TRBJ2-7|TRBD2
ASSLAGTRLAGSEQY
>TRBV10-3|TRBJ2-7|TRBD2
AISDPLGGGDEQY
>TRBV27|TRBJ2-7|-
ASRPIDGAYEQY
>TRBV28|TRBJ1-2|-
ASRKPEGFYGYT
>TRBV9|TRBJ1-6|TRBD1
ASSYDRGGSPLH
>TRBV14|TRBJ2-1|-
ASSPGNEQF
>TRBV30|TRBJ2-7|TRBD1
AWRAADRGPYEQY
>TRBV9|TRBJ2-7|-
ASSPQGGPNYEQY
>TRBV14|TRBJ1-3|-
ASSPISSGNTIY
>TRBV4-1|TRBJ2-7|TRBD1
ASSPIPTGSLTYEQY
>TRBV5-1|TRBJ2-7|-
ASSSLAGRNEQY
>TRBV2|TRBJ2-7|TRBD2
ASRGDTSGSPYEQY
>TRBV5-6|TRBJ2-7|TRBD2
ASSPGLAGEEQY